The rows below give T cell receptor beta chains drawn from one sample of a study of long-term antiretroviral therapy in people with HIV. Assay: immunoSEQ multiplex PCR; the TCRdb copy retains only in-frame clones and omits some. The data hold about 26,000 clones, with 70% to 90% observed a single time. The specimen was unsorted PBMCs, collected just over 2.6 years after starting antiretroviral therapy. These receptors were collected from a man between 35 and 55 years old with HIV. Both conserved end residues are part of each CDR3. Each record gives: D gene, V gene, clone size, J gene, CDR3 protein, CDR3 DNA. D genes are given only for firm matches. Size is omitted from some rows. Given values are once, few, many or a class for expanded clones.

>NA|TRBV2|NA|TRBJ2-5
CASRGRRPQETQYF
TGTGCCAGCAGAGGTCGGCGGCCCCAAGAGACCCAGTACTTC
>NA|TRBV6-6|few|TRBJ2-3
CASSRDGTDTQYF
TGTGCCAGCAGCCGGGACGGAACAGATACGCAGTATTTT
>NA|TRBV6-5|NA|TRBJ1-1
CASGVNTEAFF
TGTGCCAGCGGGGTGAACACTGAAGCTTTCTTT
>TRBD2|TRBV9|NA|TRBJ2-1
CASSVDRRGAYNEQFF
TGTGCCAGCAGCGTAGATCGACGGGGGGCCTACAATGAGCAGTTCTTC
>TRBD1|TRBV28|NA|TRBJ1-5
CASRLPTGVDQPQHF
TGTGCCAGCAGGCTACCGACAGGGGTTGACCAGCCCCAGCATTTT
>NA|TRBV27|NA|TRBJ2-7
CASSPTDGYSYEQYF
TGTGCCAGCAGTCCTACAGACGGTTACTCCTACGAGCAGTACTTC
>NA|TRBV7-8|NA|TRBJ1-6
CASSLGRGMRDSPLHF
TGTGCCAGCAGCTTAGGAAGGGGGATGCGGGATTCACCCCTCCACTTT
>NA|TRBV4-1|NA|TRBJ2-1
CASSQGEMSETNNEQFF
TGCGCCAGCAGCCAAGGGGAAATGAGCGAGACAAACAATGAGCAGTTCTTC
>TRBD1|TRBV6-6|NA|TRBJ2-5
CASSYSQGGTQYF
TGTGCCAGCAGTTACTCACAGGGGGGGACCCAGTACTTC
>TRBD1|TRBV18|NA|TRBJ1-5
CASSPGQAQNQPQHF
TGTGCCAGCTCACCCGGACAGGCTCAGAATCAGCCCCAGCATTTT
>TRBD1|TRBV4-1|NA|TRBJ1-1
CASSQGQGNTEAFF
TGCGCCAGCAGCCAGGGACAGGGGAACACTGAAGCTTTCTTT
>NA|TRBV7-9|medium-sized|TRBJ1-3
CASSFQGILPGNTIYF
TGTGCCAGCAGCTTCCAGGGAATCCTCCCTGGAAACACCATATATTTT
>TRBD2|TRBV4-3|NA|TRBJ2-5
CASSQSGLAQETQYF
TGCGCCAGCAGCCAGTCGGGACTAGCGCAAGAGACCCAGTACTTC
>NA|TRBV10-2|NA|TRBJ1-4
CASSERGRNEKLFF
TGCGCCAGCAGTGAAAGGGGCAGGAATGAAAAACTGTTTTTT
>TRBD2|TRBV25-1|NA|TRBJ2-7
CASSEYFAGDGSEQYF
TGTGCCAGCAGTGAATACTTCGCGGGAGATGGGTCTGAGCAGTACTTC
>NA|TRBV28|NA|TRBJ1-5
CASRYDRSNQPQHF
TGTGCCAGCAGATATGACAGATCCAATCAGCCCCAGCATTTT
>NA|TRBV11-2|NA|TRBJ2-1
CASSLVGNEQFF
TGTGCCAGCAGCTTAGTAGGGAATGAGCAGTTCTTC
>NA|TRBV5-1|once|TRBJ2-2
CATKEQGGTGELFF
TGCGCCACCAAAGAACAGGGCGGCACCGGGGAGCTGTTTTTT
>TRBD1|TRBV5-4|NA|TRBJ1-3
CASSYGTGSGNTIYF
TGTGCCAGCAGCTACGGGACAGGGTCTGGAAACACCATATATTTT
>NA|TRBV5-5|NA|TRBJ2-7
CASSPDSGPNYEQYF
TGTGCCAGCAGCCCGGATTCGGGCCCCAACTACGAGCAGTACTTC
>NA|TRBV30|NA|TRBJ1-2
CAFTRSANYGYTF
TGTGCCTTCACTAGGTCCGCTAACTATGGCTACACCTTC
>NA|TRBV6-6|NA|TRBJ1-4
CASSPQSSNEKLFF
TGTGCCAGCAGTCCACAGAGTTCTAATGAAAAACTGTTTTTT
>NA|TRBV2|few|TRBJ1-5
CASSELYSNQPQHF
TGTGCCAGCAGTGAACTATATAGCAATCAGCCCCAGCATTTT
>TRBD1|TRBV28|NA|TRBJ2-6
CASSLDGQVSGANVLTF
TGTGCCAGCAGTTTAGATGGACAGGTATCTGGGGCCAACGTCCTGACTTTC
>NA|TRBV27|few|TRBJ1-4
CASSFSQEGEKLFF
TGTGCCAGCAGTTTTAGTCAGGAAGGGGAAAAACTGTTTTTT
>NA|TRBV10-3|NA|TRBJ1-6
CAISEGVRGDSPLHF
TGTGCCATCAGTGAAGGGGTCAGGGGTGATTCACCCCTCCACTTT
>TRBD1|TRBV6-1|NA|TRBJ2-1
CASSEFGTGGFF
TGTGCCAGCAGTGAATTTGGGACAGGGGGGTTCTTC
>NA|TRBV10-3|NA|TRBJ2-7
CAISELVGASGEQYF
TGTGCCATCAGTGAGTTGGTGGGGGCGAGCGGCGAGCAGTACTTC
>TRBD1|TRBV7-2|NA|TRBJ2-2
CASSSTLGQGRTGELFF
TGTGCCAGCAGCTCCACGCTCGGACAGGGGAGGACCGGGGAGCTGTTTTTT
>NA|TRBV9|NA|TRBJ2-7
CASSPVSRGSYEQYF
TGTGCCAGCAGCCCCGTTTCCCGGGGGTCCTACGAGCAGTACTTC
>TRBD1|TRBV19|NA|TRBJ2-7
CASTTSWDSSYEQYF
TGTGCCAGTACTACCTCCTGGGACAGCTCCTACGAGCAGTACTTC